The 26 T cell receptor beta chains given below trace back to one sample, sequenced in a study of CD8+ T cells in alopecia areata. Treatment specified: oral pan-JAK inhibitor, 5-10 mg twice daily. Extraction of RNA preceded its reverse transcription into cDNA, which served as the sequencing template. The method was immunoSEQ multiplex PCR; TCRdb's version includes in-frame clones alone and lacks a portion of them. Altogether under 250,000 clones are present, under 60% being singletons, with the ten largest covering roughly 1.4%. This sample comprised CD4+ T cells sorted from blood, obtained at week 4, from a patient treated with tofacitinib. The receptors here all came from a human donor with alopecia areata.

V and J are TRBV29-1 and TRBJ2-7; D is undetermined. The CDR3 spans 12 residues. Germline V lookup: CDR1 SQVTM, CDR2 ANQGSEA. The V end was cut by 5 bases, the J end by 0 bases, with 8 bases between. The CDR3 is CSVQSSSYEQYF. CDR3 in DNA: TGCAGCGTTCAGTCCAGCTCCTACGAGCAGTACTTC.

This rearrangement joins TRBV29-1 to TRBJ2-1, with a tentative D call TRBD2 (6 bases). CDR1 and CDR2 (germline): SQVTM, ANQGSEA. V lost 7 bases to trimming and J lost 0 bases, with 16 bases between them. The CDR3 contains 15 residues. This CDR3 is CSARLDPGSYNEQFF. As DNA, the CDR3 is TGCAGCGCTAGACTAGACCCTGGCTCCTACAATGAGCAGTTCTTC.

The chain uses TRBV18 and TRBJ2-2; TRBD1 agrees at 7 bases. The CDR3 has 16 residues. CDR1 is KGHSH and CDR2 is LQKENI in the germline V gene. Germline trimming cut 6 bases from V and 7 bases from J; bases unmatched to any gene: 14. Here the CDR3 DNA reads TGTGCCAGCTCTCGCCTAACGACAGGGTCCGGCGGGGAGCTGTTTTTT. Protein product: CASSRLTTGSGGELFF.

V gene TRBV20-1 combines with J gene TRBJ1-2; D gene uncertain. Per germline, CDR1 DFQATT and CDR2 SNEGSKA (reference sequence). Trimming shortened V by 0 bases and J by 8 bases, and 7 bases separated the two germline ends. The CDR3 extends over 11 amino acids. CDR3 sequence (DNA): TGCAGTGCTAGAGAGAAAGAAGGCTACACCTTC. Encoded protein: CSAREKEGYTF.

J is TRBJ2-3 and V is TRBV30, with TRBD2 matching 13 bases. The CDR3 consists of 14 residues. Trimming removed 8 bases from V and 2 bases from J; junction bases left unmatched: 4. Germline CDR1 and CDR2: GTSNPN and SVGIG (reference sequence). The CDR3 here is CALGTSGATDTQYF. CDR3 nucleotides: TGTGCCCTTGGGACTAGCGGGGCCACAGATACGCAGTATTTT.

J is TRBJ1-6 and V is TRBV7-2, with a tentative D call TRBD1 (5 bases). V was trimmed by 6 bases and J by 0 bases, leaving 12 bases between them. The CDR3 loop spans 16 amino acids. Germline V gene sequence: CDR1 SGHTA, CDR2 FQGNSA. Here the CDR3 reads CASRKDISSYNSPLHF. CDR3 nucleotides: TGTGCCAGCAGAAAGGACATAAGCTCCTATAATTCACCCCTCCACTTT.

The chain employs TRBV5-6 and TRBJ2-7, with D possibly TRBD1 on 5 matching bases. V was clipped by 4 bases and J by 0 bases, with 14 bases between them. In germline, CDR1 is SGHDT, CDR2 YYEEEE. There are 15 residues in the CDR3. DNA for the CDR3: TGTGCCAGCAGCAGATCATGGACAACCTCCTACGAGCAGTACTTC. It specifies CASSRSWTTSYEQYF.

The V call is TRBV5-6, the J call TRBJ1-2; possible D gene TRBD1, 6 bases. The germline gives CDR1 SGHDT, CDR2 YYEEEE. The CDR3 contains 16 residues. V gave up 3 bases and J gave up 7 bases, with 22 bases separating them. The CDR3 DNA sequence: TGTGCCAGCAGCTCCTACCGCTGGGGGCTAAAGGTTGGCTACACCTTC. Translated, it gives CASSSYRWGLKVGYTF.

The V call is TRBV7-2, the J call TRBJ2-3; D not resolved. The V and J ends lost 6 bases and 8 bases respectively, with 18 bases between them. CDR3 length: 14 residues. Germline V lookup: CDR1 SGHTA, CDR2 FQGNSA. DNA of the CDR3: TGTGCCAGCAGTACTGGTACTCTCTCAGGTACGCAGTATTTT. It specifies CASSTGTLSGTQYF.

Comment on this clone: Other DNA variants within this sample encode the same CDR3. This chain uses TRBV2 with TRBJ2-5; D remains ambiguous. This CDR3 is 11 amino acids long. Germline CDR1 is SNHLY and CDR2 is FYNNEI. V was clipped by 6 bases and J by 5 bases, with 7 bases between them. CDR3 coding DNA: TGTGCCAGCAGGCAAAGGGAGACCCAGTACTTC. Translating it yields CASRQRETQYF.

This chain uses TRBV7-2 with TRBJ2-1; D gene uncertain. From germline, CDR1 is SGHTA and CDR2 FQGNSA. V shed 5 bases and J shed 10 bases, with 12 bases lying between them. CDR3 length: 12 amino acids. CDR3 DNA sequence: TGTGCCAGCAGCCCCGCAGCCAGAGAGCAGTTCTTC. This codes for CASSPAAREQFF.

The table lists this clone with a few counts. The chain has TRBV6-5 and TRBJ1-4; TRBD1 matches 9 bases. The J segment lost 7 bases and the V segment lost 2 bases, leaving 5 bases of the junction unmatched. Per the germline V gene, CDR1 is MNHEY and CDR2 is SVGAGI. This CDR3 region has 15 residues. The CDR3 bases are TGTGCCAGCAGTTACGGGACAGGGAGGGCTGAAAAACTGTTTTTT. Amino acid sequence: CASSYGTGRAEKLFF.

J is TRBJ2-3 and V is TRBV9, with D perhaps matching TRBD1 (5 bases). Germline loops: CDR1 SGDLS, CDR2 YYNGEE. Deletions cut 0 bases from V and 0 bases from J, with 11 bases between. The CDR3 has 16 residues. The CDR3 reads CASSVGQDSSTDTQYF. The CDR3 nucleotides read TGTGCCAGCAGCGTAGGTCAAGACAGTAGCACAGATACGCAGTATTTT.

This clone was picked up one time. V usage is TRBV7-8 and J usage is TRBJ2-7; 8 nucleotides match TRBD2. This CDR3 comprises 14 residues. Trimming at V came to 5 bases and at J to 5 bases, leaving 8 bases not matched to a gene. Per the germline V gene, CDR1 is SGHVS and CDR2 is FQNEAQ. CDR3 nucleotide sequence: TGTGCCAGCAGCACGGGGGGGCAGTTTAACGAGCAGTACTTC. It encodes CASSTGGQFNEQYF.

This clone has only one observation. This same CDR3 is encoded by further DNA sequences in the sample. This chain joins TRBV2 and TRBJ1-5, with 9 bases identical to TRBD1. V was pared by 6 bases and J by 4 bases, with 7 bases of the junction left unmatched. There are 15 residues in the CDR3. In germline, CDR1 is SNHLY, CDR2 FYNNEI. The chain's CDR3 is CASRGTGSGNQPQHF. The CDR3 coding sequence is TGTGCCAGCAGAGGGACAGGGTCCGGGAATCAGCCCCAGCATTTT. The full variable domain, in which reference TRBV2 and TRBJ1-5 provide the parts outside the CDR3, is EPEVTQTPSHQVTQMGQEVILRCVPISNHLYFYWYRQILGQKVEFLVSFYNNEISEKSEIFDDQFSVERPDGSNFTLKIRSTKLEDSAMYFCASRGTGSGNQPQHFGDGTRLSIL.

This chain uses TRBV6-1 with TRBJ1-5; D not resolved. V lost 6 bases to trimming and J lost 0 bases, with 6 bases between them. This CDR3 is 13 amino acids long. Germline values: CDR1 MNHNS, CDR2 SASEGT. The CDR3 nucleotides read TGTGCCAGCAGGTTTTTTAGCAATCAGCCCCAGCATTTT. This encodes CASRFFSNQPQHF.

The chain couples TRBV2 to TRBJ1-2, with 8 bases aligning to TRBD1. V shed 6 bases, J shed 4 bases, and the junction held 7 bases outside the gene matches. CDR1 SNHLY and CDR2 FYNNEI come from the germline V gene. There are 14 residues in the CDR3. The CDR3 coding sequence is TGTGCCAGCAGGGGCGGACAGGGTTTCTATGGCTACACCTTC. Residues: CASRGGQGFYGYTF.

Here the CDR3 reads CATSTGQGGTEAFF. CDR3 nucleotide sequence: TGTGCCACCAGCACTGGACAGGGTGGCACTGAAGCTTTCTTT. This chain connects TRBV15 to TRBJ1-1; 8 positions match TRBD1. V was pared by 4 bases and J by 4 bases, with 5 bases of the junction left unmatched. The CDR3 has 14 amino acids. Germline V gene sequence: CDR1 LNHNV, CDR2 YYDKDF (reference sequence).

The chain joins TRBV5-4 to TRBJ1-1; 7 bases agree with TRBD1. This CDR3 is 15 amino acids long. Germline assignment: CDR1 SGHNT and CDR2 YYREEE (reference sequence). Trimming removed 4 bases from V and 1 base from J; junction bases left unmatched: 7. The CDR3 DNA reads TGTGCCAGCAGCACCGCGACAGGGTGGAACACTGAAGCTTTCTTT. Translating it yields CASSTATGWNTEAFF.

A single count supports this clone. The chain combines TRBV6-1 with TRBJ2-1, with D tentatively TRBD1 (6 bases). Trimming cost V 7 bases and J 2 bases, with 12 bases left between them. This CDR3 region has 14 residues. The germline gives CDR1 MNHNS, CDR2 SASEGT. The CDR3 sequence: CASTSGTPYNEQFF. DNA for the CDR3: TGTGCCAGCACATCTGGGACACCCTACAATGAGCAGTTCTTC.

V gene TRBV4-1 combines with J gene TRBJ2-7, with D possibly matching TRBD1 (5 bases). With 1 base removed from V and 2 bases from J, the gap between germline ends came to 12 bases. In germline, CDR1 is MGHRA, CDR2 YSYEKL. The CDR3 totals 15 residues. This chain's CDR3 is CASSQAQQGPYEQYF. Written as DNA, the CDR3 is TGCGCCAGCAGCCAAGCCCAGCAGGGCCCCTACGAGCAGTACTTC.

This clone has only a few counts. V usage is TRBV29-1 and J usage is TRBJ1-2; 12 bases fit TRBD1. The CDR3 has 13 residues. Per germline, CDR1 SQVTM and CDR2 ANQGSEA. The V segment lost 4 bases and the J segment 8 bases; nucleotides outside the gene matches: 5. This CDR3 is CSVVRDRGQGYTF. The CDR3, as DNA: TGCAGCGTTGTGAGGGACAGGGGGCAAGGCTACACCTTC. The full variable domain, in which reference TRBV29-1 and TRBJ1-2 provide the parts outside the CDR3, is SAVISQKPSRDICQRGTSLTIQCQVDSQVTMMFWYRQQPGQSLTLIATANQGSEATYESGFVIDKFPISRPNLTFSTLTVSNMSPEDSSIYLCSVVRDRGQGYTFGSGTRLTVV.

The rearrangement links TRBV4-3 to TRBJ2-3; D not resolved. Trimming shortened V by 5 bases and J by 3 bases, and 9 bases separated the two germline ends. Germline loops: CDR1 LGHNA, CDR2 YSLEER. The CDR3 is 13 amino acids. CDR3 protein: CASSSQETDTQYF. The CDR3 nucleotides are TGCGCCAGCAGCTCCCAAGAAACAGATACGCAGTATTTT.

V usage is TRBV19 and J usage is TRBJ1-2, with 7 bases identical to TRBD1. V lost 0 bases to trimming and J lost 5 bases; unmatched junction nucleotides: 3. Germline assignment: CDR1 LNHDA and CDR2 SQIVND (reference sequence). The CDR3 contains 14 residues. The CDR3 sequence: CASSIDTGEYGYTF. The CDR3 DNA sequence: TGTGCCAGTAGTATAGACACAGGGGAATATGGCTACACCTTC.

The chain combines TRBV7-2 with TRBJ2-2; D not resolved. The germline V gene has CDR1 SGHTA and CDR2 FQGNSA. The CDR3 sequence is 15 residues long. V was pared by 5 bases and J by 0 bases, with 10 bases between. CDR3 sequence (DNA): TGTGCCAGCAGCCCGTCCCGCGCGAACACCGGGGAGCTGTTTTTT. It encodes CASSPSRANTGELFF.

This clone was detected many times. The chain joins TRBV10-1 to TRBJ2-2; D not certain. The germline gives CDR1 WNHNN, CDR2 SYGVQD (reference sequence). Trimming pared 0 bases from V and 4 bases from J, leaving 6 bases between. The CDR3 totals 14 residues. CDR3 residues: CASSESFGTGELFF. In DNA, the CDR3 is TGCGCCAGCAGTGAGTCTTTCGGCACCGGGGAGCTGTTTTTT.